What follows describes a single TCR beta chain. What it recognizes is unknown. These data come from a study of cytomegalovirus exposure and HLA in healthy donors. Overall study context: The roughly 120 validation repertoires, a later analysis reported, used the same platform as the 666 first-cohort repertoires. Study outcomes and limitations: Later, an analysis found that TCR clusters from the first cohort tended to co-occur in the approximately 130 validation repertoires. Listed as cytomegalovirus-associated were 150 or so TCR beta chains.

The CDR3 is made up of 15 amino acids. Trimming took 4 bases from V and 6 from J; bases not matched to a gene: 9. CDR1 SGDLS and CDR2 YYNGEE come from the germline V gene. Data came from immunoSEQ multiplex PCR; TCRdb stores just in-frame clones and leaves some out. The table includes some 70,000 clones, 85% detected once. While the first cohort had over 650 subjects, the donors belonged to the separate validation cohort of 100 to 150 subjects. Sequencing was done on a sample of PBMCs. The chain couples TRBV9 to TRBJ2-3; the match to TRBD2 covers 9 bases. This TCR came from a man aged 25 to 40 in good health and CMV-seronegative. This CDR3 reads CASSPRAGGTDTQYF. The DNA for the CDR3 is TGTGCCAGCAGCCCACGAGCGGGGGGTACGGATACGCAGTATTTT.